This T cell receptor beta chain was retrieved from a study of identical twins (dated by TCRdb to the mid-2010s). Study-wide context: To test whether fetal clonotypes persist, the study used deep sequencing on TCR alpha and beta repertoires from monozygotic twins, unrelated adults of various ages, and cord blood. To rule out contamination, replicate twin experiments were performed at different times with different library preparation protocols. Summary of the overall study and its limitations: Recombination models systematically underestimated out-of-frame TCR alpha sharing in monozygotic twins but agreed with sharing between unrelated individuals. Abundant cord blood beta clonotypes had fewer insertions, young adult naive repertoires showed a similar but weaker trend, and memory repertoires showed no such trend. In beta out-of-frame sequences, excess twin sharing was weaker, because having fewer shared sequences lowered the signal-to-noise ratio. Compared with coincidental sharing between unrelated individuals, out-of-frame TCR alpha sequences shared between twins had an excess of sequences with low generation probability. Because the same donors could not be followed over many years, conclusions were based on cross-sectional statistical analysis. Invariant T cells such as MAIT and iNKT could partly confound zero-insertion analyses, although diverse VJ usage argued against such confounding for most clonotypes.

All donors were healthy Caucasians. The twin cohort comprised three pairs of female monozygotic twins, all aged roughly 18 to 30 years. The RNA used for TCR libraries was isolated from peripheral blood mononuclear cells. The CDR3 has 13 amino acids, counting the end cysteine and phenylalanine. Only the CDR3 portion is preserved as DNA: 39 bases, with reading frame beginning at the first base. Trimming at the junction amounts to 3 bases on V and 5 bases on J, and the germline ends lie 11 bases apart. CDR1 and CDR2 are drawn from the germline V gene: MDHEN, SYDVKM. There are many counts of this clonotype. Its antigen is still unknown. Within one base of it there is no much larger clone, and no base qualities were kept. Library construction relied on 5' RACE. The reads were generated on an Illumina HiSeq 2000. A universal primer binding site was introduced by template switching, and a unique molecular identifier was present in the final cDNA, enabling accurate counting of TCR cDNA molecules. First-strand cDNA for TCR alpha and beta chains was synthesized from specific primers in the conserved constant-segment region. To control for contamination, every cDNA library was double barcoded, receiving both a SMART-Mk sample barcode and Illumina barcodes. TruSeq adapter sequences, together with Illumina sample barcodes, were added in two successive PCR steps. The Illumina HiSeq platform was used with custom primers to sequence TCR alpha and beta cDNA libraries. The original pipeline was this. Unique molecular identifiers were extracted from raw reads with MiGEC, and CDR3 positions were determined with MiXCR. Recombination models were inferred per individual with the repgenHMM and IGoR tools using an EM algorithm. The analysis of shared clonotypes was done with the tcR package in R, with sharing normalized by the product of cloneset sizes. To study raw recombination free of thymic and clonal selection effects, out-of-frame nonproductive sequences were analyzed. The public sequencing data were trimmed at Q25 with fastp and processed into clonotypes with MiXCR by TCRdb, which kept only in-frame beta chains. Each entry is one CDR3 protein sequence, shown with its most common DNA and genes. The V and J calls and clone size come from TCRdb's table, not from the authors' own analysis. The sample contains about 660,000 distinct CDR3 sequences, 8.6% of them found a single time. The ten biggest clones cover 0.75% to 1% of the sample.

Separately, the same data were catalogued under a study of yellow fever vaccine responses in identical twins. The second study's paper adds: According to the authors, in identical twins the way T cells responded to vaccination appeared partly convergent and partly personalized. In identical twins, the study followed T cell clones that responded to the vaccine with precision.

The sample taken for sequencing was PBMCs. The chain links TRBV28 with TRBJ2-7, with TRBD2 as a weak D call on 5 bases. This receptor was identified in a woman aged 18 to 35 in good health. The CDR3 in this case is CASSFQKTNEQYF. The sequenced DNA: TGTGCCAGCAGTTTTCAGAAGACTAACGAGCAGTACTTC.